These 22 T cell receptor beta chains were all obtained from the same sample, sequenced in a study of T cell repertoires in cytomegalovirus infection. These TCRs' antigens remain unknown. TCRdb redid the calling of the reads with MiXCR, one entry per CDR3 protein. The sample comprises approximately 770,000 distinct CDR3 sequences, 25% to 30% of which are singletons, and around 13% rests with the top ten. Sequencing was performed on cultured CD8+ T cells from PBMCs, taken from culture after CMV antigen stimulation. The receptors originated from a human donor in good health (CMV status not recorded). Some clones in this sample may be carry-over from other donors' samples.

This clonotype was observed many times. The DNA of the CDR3 is TGTGCCAGCAGGCACGACAGGTCTAACTATGGCTACACCTTC. It encodes CASRHDRSNYGYTF. This chain joins TRBV12-3 or TRBV12-4 and TRBJ1-2; D might be TRBD1 (6 bases). The CDR3 totals 14 residues. The ends were cut back, 6 bases at V and 0 bases at J, with 11 bases in the middle.

This clonotype was observed a handful of times. The chain is built from TRBV7-8 and TRBJ2-7; D gene ambiguous. V lost 8 bases and J 2 bases, leaving 7 bases between the germline ends. CDR3 length: 11 residues. Per germline, CDR1 SGHVS and CDR2 FQNEAQ. The DNA of the CDR3 is TGTGCCAGCTGTAGCCCCTACGAGCAGTACGTC. Its protein product is CASCSPYEQYV.

The chain combines TRBV7-9 with TRBJ1-4; 7 nucleotides agree with TRBD1. The CDR3 has 14 residues. From germline, CDR1 is SEHNR and CDR2 FQNEAQ (reference sequence). Germline trimming cut 4 bases from V and 7 bases from J; bases unmatched to any gene: 6. CDR3 nucleotides: TGTGCCAGCAGCTCCGGACAGGATCGTGAAAAACTGTTTTTT. Translating gives CASSSGQDREKLFF.

This clonotype has at least ten counts. The chain has TRBV7-8 and TRBJ1-1; no definite D call. This CDR3 has 14 amino acids. The germline CDR1 and CDR2 sequences are SGHVS and FQNEAQ. The ends were cut back, 5 bases at V and 3 bases at J, with 13 bases in the middle. The CDR3 DNA reads as TGTGCCAGCAGCCTGAGGATCGAGGACACTGAAGCTTTCTTT. Translated, it gives CASSLRIEDTEAFF. The variable domain in full, with the rest retrieved from reference TRBV7-8 and TRBJ1-1, is GAGVSQSPRYKVAKRGQDVALRCDPISGHVSLFWYQQALGQGPEFLTYFQNEAQLDKSGLPSDRFFAERPEGSVSTLKIQRTQQEDSAVYLCASSLRIEDTEAFFGQGTRLTVV.

The CDR3 nucleotides read TGTGCCAGCAGCCAGGGACTTTCCACAGATACGCAGTATTTT. It encodes CASSQGLSTDTQYF. The chain uses TRBV7-2 and TRBJ2-3, with D perhaps TRBD2 (6 bases). The germline CDR1 and CDR2 sequences are SGHTA and FQGNSA. The CDR3 runs to 14 residues. V gave up 5 bases and J gave up 2 bases, with 11 bases separating them.

This chain connects TRBV19 to TRBJ1-5; D unresolved. CDR1 is LNHDA and CDR2 is SQIVND in the germline V gene (reference sequence). The CDR3 runs to 15 residues. V dropped 10 bases and J dropped 0 bases, with 16 bases sitting between them. CDR3: CATKTAIYSNQPQHF. In DNA, the CDR3 is TGTGCCACCAAGACGGCGATTTATAGCAATCAGCCCCAGCATTTT.

The chain uses TRBV18 and TRBJ1-5, with D perhaps matching TRBD1 (5 bases). This CDR3 spans 15 amino acids. Germline assignment: CDR1 KGHSH and CDR2 LQKENI. The ends were cut back, 3 bases at V and 6 bases at J, with 15 bases in the middle. CDR3 protein: CASSPPEGVGQPQHF. The CDR3 DNA is TGTGCCAGCTCACCGCCGGAAGGGGTGGGTCAGCCCCAGCATTTT.

The chain links TRBV7-6 to TRBJ2-5; possibly TRBD2 for D (6 bases). This CDR3 spans 15 amino acids. Trimming removed 5 bases from V and 6 bases from J, with 19 bases in between. Germline CDR1 reads SGHVS; CDR2 reads FNYEAQ. The CDR3 sequence: CASSERDVGGKTQYF. In nucleotides, the CDR3 is TGTGCCAGCAGCGAAAGGGACGTGGGAGGAAAGACCCAGTACTTC.

V gene TRBV28 combines with J gene TRBJ2-2, with no clear D. The germline CDR1 and CDR2 sequences are MDHEN and SYDVKM. The CDR3 totals 14 residues. The V end was cut by 7 bases, the J end by 1 base, with 10 bases between. CDR3 protein: CASTSDRNTGELFF. For the CDR3, the DNA is TGTGCCAGCACCAGCGACCGGAACACCGGGGAGCTGTTTTTT. The variable domain in full, with the rest retrieved from reference TRBV28 and TRBJ2-2, is DVKVTQSSRYLVKRTGEKVFLECVQDMDHENMFWYRQDPGLGLRLIYFSYDVKMKEKGDIPEGYSVSREKKERFSLILESASTNQTSMYLCASTSDRNTGELFFGEGSRLTVL.

This rearrangement joins TRBV27 to TRBJ1-1; D is undetermined. CDR3 length equals 14 residues. The germline V and J ends were trimmed by 1 base and 1 base, with 7 bases remaining between them. Germline loops: CDR1 MNHEY, CDR2 SMNVEV (reference sequence). The CDR3 DNA sequence: TGTGCCAGCAGTTTATTGGAAGCGAACACTGAAGCTTTCTTT. It codes for CASSLLEANTEAFF.

The chain links TRBV19 to TRBJ2-5; D ambiguous. The CDR3 length is 14 residues. Germline V gene data show CDR1 as LNHDA and CDR2 as SQIVND (reference sequence). The V and J ends lost 1 base and 4 bases respectively, with 10 bases between them. The CDR3 nucleotides read TGTGCCAGTAGTATAGGTTCGCCGAGAGAGACCCAGTACTTC. Protein product: CASSIGSPRETQYF.

This clonotype has a handful of counts. J is TRBJ2-3 and V is TRBV5-1, with D perhaps TRBD1 (6 bases). Trimming took 5 bases from V and 2 from J, leaving 15 bases between them. Per the germline V gene, CDR1 is SGHRS and CDR2 is YFSETQ. The CDR3 totals 15 residues. The CDR3 DNA reads as TGCGCCAGCAGTCAACAGACAGGTATCACAGATACGCAGTATTTT. Residues: CASSQQTGITDTQYF.

This clonotype was seen a handful of times. This CDR3 is CSARPGADYGYTF. The DNA for the CDR3 is TGCAGTGCTAGACCGGGGGCAGACTATGGCTACACCTTC. The chain has TRBV20-1 and TRBJ1-2; D is perhaps TRBD1 (6 bases). Trimming shortened V by 2 bases and J by 3 bases, and 10 bases separated the two germline ends. The CDR3 has 13 amino acids. CDR1 is DFQATT, CDR2 SNEGSKA, per germline (reference sequence).

This rearrangement joins TRBV9 to TRBJ1-1, with D possibly being TRBD1 (6 bases). Germline-derived CDR1 and CDR2 are SGDLS and YYNGEE. This CDR3 has 15 amino acids. Trimming removed 3 bases from V and 11 bases from J, with 23 bases in between. The DNA of the CDR3 is TGTGCCAGCAGCGAAGAAGACAGGCCCCGTGGGTCCGCTTTCTTT. It codes for CASSEEDRPRGSAFF. Full variable domain (rest looked up from reference TRBV9 and TRBJ1-1): DSGVTQTPKHLITATGQRVTLRCSPRSGDLSVYWYQQSLDQGLQFLIQYYNGEERAKGNILERFSAQQFPDLHSELNLSSLELGDSALYFCASSEEDRPRGSAFFGQGTRLTVV.

This sequence joins TRBV6-2 or TRBV6-3 and TRBJ1-5; D may be TRBD1 (6 bases). V was shortened by 2 bases and J by 0 bases, with 14 bases between the two germline ends. The germline V gene has CDR1 MNHEY and CDR2 SVGEGT. The CDR3 spans 17 residues. CDR3 in amino acids: CASSYMATGNSNQPQHF. The CDR3 DNA is TGTGCCAGCAGTTACATGGCCACAGGGAATAGCAATCAGCCCCAGCATTTT.

V is TRBV24-1 and J is TRBJ1-5, with a weak D call TRBD1 (5 bases). Trimming took 8 bases from V and 0 from J, leaving 7 bases between them. The CDR3 is 13 residues long. Germline V gene lookup returns CDR1 KGHDR and CDR2 SFDVKD. The CDR3 spells CATNGGSNQPQHF. CDR3 nucleotide sequence: TGTGCCACCAACGGGGGTAGCAATCAGCCCCAGCATTTT.

V gene TRBV5-6 combines with J gene TRBJ2-1; D is unresolved. Germline CDR1 SGHDT, CDR2 YYEEEE. V dropped 4 bases and J dropped 0 bases, with 17 bases sitting between them. This CDR3 comprises 17 residues. In DNA, the CDR3 is TGTGCCAGCAGCCCCGTACCCACGGTGGTCTCCTACAATGAGCAGTTCTTC. Translation: CASSPVPTVVSYNEQFF. Complete variable domain (other parts from reference TRBV5-6 and TRBJ2-1): DAGVTQSPTHLIKTRGQQVTLRCSPKSGHDTVSWYQQALGQGPQFIFQYYEEEERQRGNFPDRFSGHQFPNYSSELNVNALLLGDSALYLCASSPVPTVVSYNEQFFGPGTRLTVL.

The chain uses TRBV28 and TRBJ1-1; possibly TRBD1 for D (5 bases). The CDR3 consists of 16 residues. The V gene's germline CDR1 is MDHEN and CDR2 SYDVKM. Trimming removed 5 bases at V and 0 bases at J, with 16 bases between. CDR3 region: CASSHTTAGLNTEAFF. CDR3 sequence (DNA): TGTGCCAGCAGTCACACGACAGCTGGGTTGAACACTGAAGCTTTCTTT.

This chain joins TRBV15 and TRBJ1-4; D might be TRBD1 (5 bases). The length of the CDR3 is 14 residues. V gave up 2 bases and J gave up 8 bases, with 12 bases separating them. CDR1 LNHNV and CDR2 YYDKDF come from the germline V gene (reference sequence). CDR3 region: CATSRYEDREKLFF. In DNA form, the CDR3 reads TGTGCCACCAGCAGATATGAAGACAGAGAAAAACTGTTTTTT.

This clonotype was detected a few times. CDR3 bases: TGTGCCAGCAGTGTAATTACAGGAGAGCAGTACGTC. Protein sequence: CASSVITGEQYV. The chain couples TRBV6-1 to TRBJ2-7, with D perhaps TRBD1 (5 bases). V lost 4 bases and J 7 bases, leaving 11 bases between the germline ends. Germline-derived CDR1 and CDR2 are MNHNS and SASEGT. The CDR3 length is 12 residues.

The chain is built from TRBV6-2 or TRBV6-3 and TRBJ2-5; TRBD2 matches 13 bases. The CDR3 totals 19 residues. CDR1 and CDR2 (germline): MNHEY, SVGEGT. V gave up 6 bases and J gave up 2 bases; unmatched junction bases: 15. CDR3 nucleotide sequence: TGTGCCAGCAGCTCCGGACTAGCGGGGGCACTCACTTCTCAAGAGACCCAGTACTTC. Its protein is CASSSGLAGALTSQETQYF.

The genes are TRBV6-1 and TRBJ1-2; D uncertain. The CDR3 has 15 amino acids. V lost 5 bases and J 2 bases, leaving 15 bases between the germline ends. Germline CDR1 and CDR2: MNHNS and SASEGT. The CDR3 DNA reads as TGTGCCAGCAGTCGCTTAGAGGACGGAAACTATGGCTACACCTTC. Translating it yields CASSRLEDGNYGYTF.